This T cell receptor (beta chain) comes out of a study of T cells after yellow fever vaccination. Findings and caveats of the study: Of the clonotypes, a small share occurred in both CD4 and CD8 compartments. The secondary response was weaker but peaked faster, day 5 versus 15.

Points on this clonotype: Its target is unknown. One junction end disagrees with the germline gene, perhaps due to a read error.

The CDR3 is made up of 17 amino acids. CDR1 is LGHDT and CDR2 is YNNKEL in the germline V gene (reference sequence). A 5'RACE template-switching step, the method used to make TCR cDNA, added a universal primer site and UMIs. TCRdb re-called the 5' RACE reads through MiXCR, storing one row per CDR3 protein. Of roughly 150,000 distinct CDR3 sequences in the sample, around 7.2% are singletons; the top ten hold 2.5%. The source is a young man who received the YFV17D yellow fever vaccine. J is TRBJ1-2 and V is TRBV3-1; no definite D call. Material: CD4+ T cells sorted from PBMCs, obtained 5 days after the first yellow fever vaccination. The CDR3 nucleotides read TGTACCAGCAGCCACGACGCGGGGTCCGCTAACACCTATGGCTACACCTTC. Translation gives CTSSHDAGSANTYGYTF.